This TCR beta chain came from a study of blood T cells in healthy people across ages. On this clonotype itself: The antigen is not known.

Germline V CDR1 and CDR2: LGHDT, YNNKEL (reference sequence). The CDR3 consists of 15 residues. The V end lost 0 bases, the J end lost 1 base, and 9 bases lay between the germline ends. Whole-study findings and limits: Significant beta diversity loss was already apparent by age approximately 38, declining roughly linearly.

The use of a sample-barcoded 5' primer and a J-beta primer mix characterized a second PCR of about 6 to 12 cycles. TCRdb called the 5' RACE reads again in MiXCR, with one record for every CDR3 protein. The top ten hold 30% to 45% of the sample, which has hundreds of thousands of distinct CDR3 sequences, about 53% seen once. The TCR comes from a man aged 55 to 70 in good health. Sequenced input: blood. The V gene is TRBV3-1, the J gene TRBJ2-5; D call uncertain. Here the CDR3 reads CASSQDRRAQETQYF. CDR3 DNA: TGTGCCAGCAGCCAAGATCGTAGGGCCCAAGAGACCCAGTACTTC.